This TCR beta chain was recovered during a study of shared clonotypes between healthy human individuals. The naive CD8 subset, CD45RO-negative cells positively selected for CCR7, excluded terminally differentiated effector memory CD45RA+ cells. Whole-study results and caveats: Several donors held about 5% of naive CD4 clonotypes in common. It was anticipated that sequencing depth would influence how many clonotypes donors shared. Generation probabilities of non-shared clonotypes were lower (relative to those shared by all four donors).

Regarding this clone: What it binds is unknown.

V lost 1 base and J 0 bases, leaving 7 bases between the germline ends. The germline V gene has CDR1 LGHNA and CDR2 YSLEER. This CDR3 is built from 16 residues. Clones were sequenced by immunoSEQ multiplex PCR, and TCRdb holds only the in-frame ones, with some missing. This table holds about 1.9 million clones, 93% found once. This clonotype originated in a man aged 18 to 30 in good health. Some clones in this sample may be carry-over from other donors' samples. Sequenced input: naive CD8+ T cells from PBMCs. The chain carries TRBV4-3 and TRBJ2-6; D gene uncertain. CDR3 DNA: TGCGCCAGCAGCCAAGTCAGAGGCTCTGGGGCCAACGTCCTGACTTTC. Residues: CASSQVRGSGANVLTF.